This T cell receptor (beta chain) emerged from a study of a mutant IDH1 vaccine in newly diagnosed glioma. Study background: Treated individuals were roughly 62% male and approximately 38% female, averaging approximately 40 years of age. Former treatment meant radiotherapy, temozolomide, or both; the majority had gotten both.

A remark on this clone: Its specificity is unknown.

Assay: immunoSEQ multiplex PCR; the TCRdb copy retains only in-frame clones and omits some. The sample has roughly 38,000 clones, just under 80% seen once. General study findings and limits: Pseudoprogression looked unconnected to shifts in top peripheral T cell clonotypes.

Time point described: baseline, week 1 (first vaccination visit). The treatment: pre-vaccination baseline after standard-of-care therapy. Astrocytomas found in donors were new, WHO grade 3 or 4, IDH1-mutant and ATRX-lost. The germline V and J ends were trimmed by 0 bases and 7 bases, with 8 bases remaining between them. CDR1 is SGHKS, CDR2 YYEKEE, per germline (reference sequence). CDR3 size: 13 residues. The sequenced sample was PBMCs, obtained from a glioma patient treated with radiotherapy, temozolomide or both. The sequence derives from a man aged 35-49 years with glioma. Some clones in this sample may be carry-over from other donors' samples. The rearrangement joins TRBV5-5 to TRBJ2-4; D not resolved. This chain's CDR3 is CASSLVVENIQYF. In DNA, the CDR3 is TGTGCCAGCAGCTTGGTTGTCGAGAACATTCAGTACTTC.